Shown below are 30 T cell receptor beta chains from a single sample sequenced in a study of blood T cell repertoires in COVID-19. This table comes from immunoSEQ multiplex PCR, and its TCRdb copy is limited to in-frame clones, with some not included. Of about 200,000 clones listed, around 90% were seen once; the top ten hold approximately 6.7%. Sequencing was carried out using peripheral blood. The receptors were sampled from a man between 35 and 55 years old with acute or convalescent COVID-19.

This clone has a single count. J is TRBJ2-3 and V is TRBV7-6; unclear D gene. Trimming cost V 2 bases and J 2 bases, with 2 bases left between them. This CDR3 spans 12 amino acids. Germline-derived CDR1 and CDR2 are SGHVS and FNYEAQ. The CDR3 region has the DNA TGTGCCAGCAGCTTATACACAGATACGCAGTATTTT. Its translation: CASSLYTDTQYF.

J is TRBJ2-5 and V is TRBV2, with a possible D match to TRBD1 (5 bases). Germline V lookup: CDR1 SNHLY, CDR2 FYNNEI. The V end lost 2 bases, the J end lost 3 bases, and 10 bases lay between the germline ends. CDR3 length equals 14 residues. CDR3 sequence: CASSELSREETQYF. In nucleotides, the CDR3 is TGTGCCAGCAGTGAATTATCCAGGGAAGAGACCCAGTACTTC.

V is TRBV5-1 and J is TRBJ1-2; TRBD1 agrees at 7 bases. Germline V gene lookup returns CDR1 SGHRS and CDR2 YFSETQ. Trimming at V came to 3 bases and at J to 7 bases, leaving 6 bases not matched to a gene. This CDR3 spans 13 amino acids. As DNA, the CDR3 is TGCGCCAGCAGCTCCGGGACAGTGGGTGGCTACACCTTC. Protein sequence: CASSSGTVGGYTF.

CDR3 bases: TGTGCCAGCAGTTTCCAGGGGGTGCTTACTAATTCACCCCTCCACTTT. This translates into CASSFQGVLTNSPLHF. The chain couples TRBV6-5 to TRBJ1-6, with 7 bases that match TRBD1. CDR1 MNHEY and CDR2 SVGAGI come from the germline V gene. V dropped 4 bases and J dropped 6; count of bases not matched to a gene: 9. The CDR3 is made up of 16 amino acids.

V is TRBV5-1 and J is TRBJ2-2, with D unresolved. Germline CDR1 and CDR2: SGHRS and YFSETQ. V dropped 8 bases and J dropped 0 bases, with 11 bases sitting between them. This CDR3 is 14 amino acids long. The CDR3 region is CASSRDANTGELFF. CDR3 coding DNA: TGCGCCAGTAGCCGAGATGCGAACACCGGGGAGCTGTTTTTT.

The V and J genes are TRBV5-5 and TRBJ2-7; maybe TRBD1 (7 bases). Germline CDR1 and CDR2: SGHKS and YYEKEE (reference sequence). Trimming took off 3 bases at V and 3 bases at J, with 16 bases between the two ends. The CDR3 loop spans 15 amino acids. CDR3 coding DNA: TGTGCCAGCAGCTGGGCGGGACAGATCATCTACGAGCAGTACTTC. It codes for CASSWAGQIIYEQYF.

CDR3 residues: CASSAGVGETQYF. The CDR3 coding sequence is TGTGCCAGCAGTGCAGGGGTTGGGGAGACCCAGTACTTC. The chain is built from TRBV7-3 and TRBJ2-5, with TRBD1 as a possible D gene (6 bases). Germline V CDR1 and CDR2: SGHTA, FQGTGA. The length of the CDR3 is 13 residues. V shed 6 bases and J shed 5 bases, with 13 bases lying between them. The variable domain in full, with the rest retrieved from reference TRBV7-3 and TRBJ2-5, is GAGVSQTPSNKVTEKGKYVELRCDPISGHTALYWYRQSLGQGPEFLIYFQGTGAADDSGLPNDRFFAVRPEGSVSTLKIQRTERGDSAVYLCASSAGVGETQYFGPGTRLLVL.

The chain recombines TRBV2 with TRBJ2-7; no clear D. The germline CDR1 and CDR2 sequences are SNHLY and FYNNEI. Between the trimmed V and J ends, which lost 6 bases and 4 bases, there was a span of 7 bases. The CDR3 has 11 residues. The CDR3 loop is CASRKLYEQYF. CDR3 coding DNA: TGTGCCAGCAGGAAACTGTACGAGCAGTACTTC.

This chain joins TRBV4-3 and TRBJ1-1, with D possibly being TRBD1 (6 bases). V dropped 0 bases and J dropped 2 bases, with 13 bases sitting between them. The germline CDR1 and CDR2 sequences are LGHNA and YSLEER. The CDR3 contains 16 residues. The CDR3 DNA reads as TGCGCCAGCAGCCAAGATCCGACAGGCCCAAACACTGAAGCTTTCTTT. Its translation is CASSQDPTGPNTEAFF.

The rearrangement uses TRBV4-3 and TRBJ1-3, with 7 bases aligning to TRBD1. Germline-derived CDR1 and CDR2 are LGHNA and YSLEER. J was trimmed by 1 base and V by 4 bases; bases with no gene match: 13. CDR3 length: 18 amino acids. The CDR3 region is CASSRRAGTAQSGNTIYF. CDR3 coding DNA: TGCGCCAGCAGCCGGCGGGCGGGGACAGCTCAATCTGGAAACACCATATATTTT.

J is TRBJ2-3 and V is TRBV3-1 (or the pseudogene TRBV3-2), with TRBD2 matching over 11 bases. The CDR3 contains 17 residues. The germline V gene has CDR1 LGHDT and CDR2 YNNKEL (reference sequence). V lost 5 bases, J lost 2 bases, and 9 bases stayed unmatched. CDR3 coding DNA: TGTGCCAGCAGCTCTTATAGCGGGGGGGCCGACACAGATACGCAGTATTTT. It is translated as CASSSYSGGADTDTQYF.

This chain uses TRBV6-1 with TRBJ1-3; 8 nucleotides line up with TRBD1. V lost 2 bases, J lost 0 bases, and 9 bases stayed unmatched. Germline V gene data show CDR1 as MNHNS and CDR2 as SASEGT. There are 18 residues in the CDR3. In DNA form, the CDR3 reads TGTGCCAGCAGTGAAAGGGTGACAGGGGTTCCCTCTGGAAACACCATATATTTT. It is translated as CASSERVTGVPSGNTIYF.

V and J are TRBV27 and TRBJ1-1; D uncertain. The V gene lost 3 bases and the J gene lost 2 bases, with 7 bases spanning the gap. CDR3 length: 13 amino acids. The germline CDR1 and CDR2 sequences are MNHEY and SMNVEV (reference sequence). The CDR3: CASSFSSNTEAFF. CDR3 sequence (DNA): TGTGCCAGCAGTTTTTCCAGTAACACTGAAGCTTTCTTT.

The rearrangement uses TRBV28 and TRBJ1-1, with a tentative D call TRBD1 (6 bases). Trimming left V 2 bases short and J 6 bases short, with 13 bases between. The CDR3 sequence is 14 residues long. Germline V gene lookup returns CDR1 MDHEN and CDR2 SYDVKM. DNA of the CDR3: TGTGCCAGCAGTTTACCGGGGTACAGGGCTGAAGCTTTCTTT. As protein: CASSLPGYRAEAFF.

The rearrangement uses TRBV6-5 and TRBJ1-5; TRBD1 matches 10 bases. This CDR3 is 16 amino acids long. Germline CDR1 is MNHEY and CDR2 is SVGAGI. J was trimmed by 0 bases and V by 4 bases; bases with no gene match: 3. The CDR3 is CASSSGQGYSNQPQHF. In DNA, the CDR3 is TGTGCCAGCAGTTCGGGACAGGGGTATAGCAATCAGCCCCAGCATTTT.

The rearrangement links TRBV6-5 to TRBJ1-1; no reliable D call. V was shortened by 6 bases and J by 4 bases, with 18 bases between the two germline ends. Germline CDR1 reads MNHEY; CDR2 reads SVGAGI. CDR3 length: 15 amino acids. CDR3 residues: CASRTLPRRGTEAFF. CDR3 nucleotide sequence: TGTGCCAGCAGGACCCTCCCCCGGCGGGGCACTGAAGCTTTCTTT.

The chain employs TRBV7-9 and TRBJ2-3; maybe TRBD1 (5 bases). Trimming stripped 5 bases from V and 5 bases from J, with 20 bases between. Germline V gene lookup returns CDR1 SEHNR and CDR2 FQNEAQ (reference sequence). The CDR3 loop spans 16 amino acids. The CDR3 sequence is CASSLGDRGTGDTQYF. The DNA of the CDR3 is TGTGCCAGCAGCCTAGGAGATAGAGGTACAGGAGATACGCAGTATTTT.

V usage is TRBV7-2 and J usage is TRBJ1-6; D is ambiguous. Germline CDR1 reads SGHTA; CDR2 reads FQGNSA. This CDR3 comprises 13 residues. V was pared by 4 bases and J by 12 bases, with 13 bases between. This CDR3 reads CASSSLPLVPLHF. The CDR3 DNA is TGTGCCAGCAGCTCCCTCCCACTCGTACCCCTCCACTTT.

The rearrangement joins TRBV5-1 to TRBJ2-6; unclear D gene. This CDR3 is 15 amino acids long. Germline V lookup: CDR1 SGHRS, CDR2 YFSETQ. The ends were cut back, 4 bases at V and 0 bases at J, with 8 bases in the middle. The CDR3 loop is CASSQVLSGANVLTF. As DNA, the CDR3 is TGCGCCAGCAGCCAGGTCCTCTCTGGGGCCAACGTCCTGACTTTC.

CDR3 protein: CASSHTTGVNTGELFF. Written as DNA, the CDR3 is TGTGCCAGCAGCCACACGACAGGGGTGAACACCGGGGAGCTGTTTTTT. The V and J genes are TRBV5-4 and TRBJ2-2; TRBD1 matches 8 bases. This CDR3 contains 16 residues. V trimming: 4 bases; J trimming: 1 base; junction bases outside the gene matches: 6. Germline V CDR1 and CDR2: SGHNT, YYREEE (reference sequence). The variable domain in full, with the rest retrieved from reference TRBV5-4 and TRBJ2-2, is ETGVTQSPTHLIKTRGQQVTLRCSSQSGHNTVSWYQQALGQGPQFIFQYYREEENGRGNFPPRFSGLQFPNYSSELNVNALELDDSALYLCASSHTTGVNTGELFFGEGSRLTVL.

V gene TRBV5-4 combines with J gene TRBJ2-7; 11 nucleotides match TRBD1. Germline V gives CDR1 SGHNT, CDR2 YYREEE (reference sequence). The CDR3 consists of 15 residues. The V segment lost 4 bases and the J segment 1 base; nucleotides outside the gene matches: 4. CDR3 in DNA: TGTGCCAGCAGCGCAGGACAGGGGGCTTCCTACGAGCAGTACTTC. Its protein product is CASSAGQGASYEQYF.

V gene TRBV7-9 combines with J gene TRBJ1-1; 7 bases are shared with TRBD1. The V gene end was trimmed by 5 bases and the J gene end by 9 bases; junction bases not matched to a gene: 6. CDR3 length equals 12 residues. Germline lookup yields CDR1 SEHNR and CDR2 FQNEAQ (reference sequence). The CDR3 sequence: CASSPGTAQAFF. The DNA of the CDR3 is TGTGCCAGCAGCCCCGGGACAGCTCAAGCTTTCTTT. Full variable domain (outside the CDR3, taken from reference TRBV7-9 and TRBJ1-1): DTGVSQNPRHKITKRGQNVTFRCDPISEHNRLYWYRQTLGQGPEFLTYFQNEAQLEKSRLLSDRFSAERPKGSFSTLEIQRTEQGDSAMYLCASSPGTAQAFFGQGTRLTVV.

The chain is built from TRBV7-2 and TRBJ2-7; D is perhaps TRBD1 (6 bases). Per the germline V gene, CDR1 is SGHTA and CDR2 is FQGNSA. Trimming cost V 5 bases and J 3 bases, with 14 bases left between them. The CDR3 length is 14 residues. CDR3 bases: TGTGCCAGCAGCCCCACAGGGAATATCTACGAGCAGTACTTC. This encodes CASSPTGNIYEQYF.

CDR3 in DNA: TGCGCCAGCAGTGAGGGGCAGGGGAACGAGCAGTACTTC. Its protein is CASSEGQGNEQYF. The V gene is TRBV10-1, the J gene TRBJ2-7; maybe TRBD1 (6 bases). The CDR3 covers 13 residues. Germline V gives CDR1 WNHNN, CDR2 SYGVQD (reference sequence). V was pared by 2 bases and J by 5 bases, with 10 bases between.

This chain uses TRBV30 with TRBJ2-7; 9 bases line up with TRBD2. V lost 6 bases, J lost 4 bases, and 7 bases stayed unmatched. The germline CDR1 and CDR2 sequences are GTSNPN and SVGIG (reference sequence). The CDR3 runs 13 residues. The CDR3 DNA sequence: TGTGCCTGCTGGCGGGGGGGGACTTACGAGCAGTACTTC. This translates into CACWRGGTYEQYF.

In this sample, this clone turned up once. This chain joins TRBV7-2 and TRBJ2-2; perhaps TRBD2 as D (5 bases). Germline values: CDR1 SGHTA, CDR2 FQGNSA. Trimming removed 7 bases at V and 0 bases at J, with 18 bases between. The CDR3 spans 17 residues. The DNA of the CDR3 is TGTGCCAGCACCCCGCGAGCTCGGGGAGCGAACACCGGGGAGCTGTTTTTT. This encodes CASTPRARGANTGELFF. Filled out from reference TRBV7-2 and TRBJ2-2, the complete variable domain reads GAGVSQSPSNKVTEKGKDVELRCDPISGHTALYWYRQSLGQGLEFLIYFQGNSAPDKSGLPSDRFSAERTGGSVSTLTIQRTQQEDSAVYLCASTPRARGANTGELFFGEGSRLTVL.

Only one count was recorded for this clone. Here the CDR3 reads CASRAGTQTQYF. Written as DNA, the CDR3 is TGTGCCAGCAGGGCCGGGACACAGACCCAGTACTTC. This rearrangement joins TRBV6-5 to TRBJ2-5, with D possibly TRBD1 on 6 matching bases. The V end was cut by 6 bases, the J end by 6 bases, with 11 bases between. The germline V gene has CDR1 MNHEY and CDR2 SVGAGI. The CDR3 is 12 residues long.

The rearrangement joins TRBV7-2 to TRBJ1-3; D might be TRBD1 (5 bases). V was cut by 3 bases and J by 4 bases, with 7 bases left in between. CDR3 length equals 13 residues. Germline V lookup: CDR1 SGHTA, CDR2 FQGNSA. For the CDR3, the DNA is TGTGCCAGCAGCTTGGGGGGGGGAAACACCATATATTTT. Protein product: CASSLGGGNTIYF.

The chain joins TRBV19 to TRBJ2-2, with a possible D match to TRBD1 (5 bases). There are 16 residues in the CDR3. The V gene lost 3 bases and the J gene lost 1 base, with 12 bases spanning the gap. Germline CDR1 LNHDA, CDR2 SQIVND (reference sequence). In DNA form, the CDR3 reads TGTGCCAGTAGTATCAAGCTACAGGTGAACACCGGGGAGCTGTTTTTT. Amino acids: CASSIKLQVNTGELFF. The full variable domain, in which reference TRBV19 and TRBJ2-2 provide the parts outside the CDR3, is DGGITQSPKYLFRKEGQNVTLSCEQNLNHDAMYWYRQDPGQGLRLIYYSQIVNDFQKGDIAEGYSVSREKKESFPLTVTSAQKNPTAFYLCASSIKLQVNTGELFFGEGSRLTVL.

The J gene is TRBJ1-5, the V gene TRBV18, with 7 positions matching TRBD1. This CDR3 has 13 residues. J lost 6 bases, V lost 6 bases, and 5 bases had no gene match. Germline V gene lookup returns CDR1 KGHSH and CDR2 LQKENI. In DNA form, the CDR3 reads TGTGCCAGCTCCCAGGGGGGCGGTCAGCCCCAGCATTTT. It codes for CASSQGGGQPQHF.